This entry lists 32 T cell receptor beta chains sequenced from one sample in a study of vaccination and CD4 T cells after COVID-19. Treatment given: roughly 10-day PBMC culture with coronavirus spike peptide pools or control peptides (ViraFEST assay). The antigens these receptors bind are not known. Cultured CD4+ T cell DNA underwent sequencing with the Oncomine TCR Beta short-read assay. TCRdb analysed the PCR reads with MiXCR anew, one entry per CDR3 protein. There are nearly 20,000 distinct CDR3 sequences in the sample; around 45% occur only once, and 3% lies in the top ten. This specimen was CD4+ T cells from blood, cultured in vitro, taken after SARS-CoV-2 vaccination. The source of these receptors is a human donor who had recovered from COVID-19.

The rearrangement links TRBV11-1 to TRBJ2-5, with 7 bases fitting TRBD1. The CDR3 has 14 residues. Trimming cost V 6 bases and J 4 bases; bases outside gene matches: 8. From germline, CDR1 is SGHAT and CDR2 FQDESV (reference sequence). DNA for the CDR3: TGTGCCAGCAGAACGACAGGGTATGGAGAGACCCAGTACTTC. It yields the protein CASRTTGYGETQYF.

The chain has TRBV19 and TRBJ2-3; 12 bases agree with TRBD1. V lost 4 bases and J lost 4; bases outside the gene matches: 3. This CDR3 spans 15 amino acids. Germline assignment: CDR1 LNHDA and CDR2 SQIVND (reference sequence). The CDR3 reads CASSKGQGASDTQYF. The CDR3 bases are TGTGCCAGTAGTAAGGGACAGGGGGCATCAGATACGCAGTATTTT.

The V gene is TRBV20-1, the J gene TRBJ1-1; 11 bases map to TRBD1. J was trimmed by 0 bases and V by 3 bases; bases with no gene match: 9. The CDR3 is 17 residues long. Germline V CDR1 and CDR2: DFQATT, SNEGSKA (reference sequence). This chain's CDR3 is CSASRDRGNFMNTEAFF. The CDR3 coding sequence is TGCAGTGCTAGCAGGGACAGGGGGAATTTCATGAACACTGAAGCTTTCTTT.

This clonotype was seen only a few times. The rearrangement links TRBV6-1 to TRBJ2-3, with a possible D match to TRBD2 (5 bases). Trimming took off 7 bases at V and 1 base at J, with 15 bases between the two ends. Germline assignment: CDR1 MNHNS and CDR2 SASEGT. The CDR3 loop spans 15 amino acids. DNA of the CDR3: TGTGCCAGCAACCTCCGTCGGGGAGGCACAGATACGCAGTATTTT. Its translation: CASNLRRGGTDTQYF.

This chain connects TRBV29-1 to TRBJ1-2, with D possibly being TRBD1 (6 bases). V lost 4 bases and J 5 bases, leaving 11 bases between the germline ends. This CDR3 is built from 12 residues. CDR1 and CDR2 from the germline V gene are SQVTM and ANQGSEA. CDR3: CSVGRGEYGYTF. CDR3 bases: TGCAGCGTTGGTAGGGGGGAGTATGGCTACACCTTC.

The rearrangement joins TRBV6-5 to TRBJ1-2, with D perhaps matching TRBD1 (5 bases). The length of the CDR3 is 16 residues. Trimming pared 4 bases from V and 4 bases from J, leaving 19 bases between. Germline V lookup: CDR1 MNHEY, CDR2 SVGAGI. The chain's CDR3 is CASSFSPRTSSYGYTF. In DNA, the CDR3 is TGTGCCAGCAGTTTCTCTCCCCGGACATCAAGCTATGGCTACACCTTC.

The J gene is TRBJ1-1, the V gene TRBV7-2; tentative D call: TRBD1 (6 bases). V was trimmed by 7 bases and J by 2 bases, leaving 14 bases between them. CDR3 size: 14 residues. The germline CDR1 and CDR2 sequences are SGHTA and FQGNSA. The CDR3 DNA is TGTGCCAGCACCGGGGGGGCTGGTAACACTGAAGCTTTCTTT. As protein: CASTGGAGNTEAFF.

This chain connects TRBV12-3 or TRBV12-4 to TRBJ2-7; 7 bases map to TRBD1. Trimming cost V 3 bases and J 1 base; bases outside gene matches: 3. There are 14 residues in the CDR3. CDR3 region: CASSLSGGSYEQYF. The CDR3, as DNA: TGTGCCAGCAGTTTGTCAGGGGGATCCTACGAGCAGTACTTC.

V usage is TRBV28 and J usage is TRBJ2-2; tentatively, D is TRBD1 (5 bases). V lost 5 bases to trimming and J lost 6 bases, with 10 bases between them. There are 13 residues in the CDR3. Germline lookup yields CDR1 MDHEN and CDR2 SYDVKM. The chain's CDR3 is CASSLAGSGELFF. The DNA for the CDR3 is TGTGCCAGCAGTCTGGCAGGGTCCGGGGAGCTGTTTTTT.

In its sample, this clonotype was seen a few times. The chain employs TRBV28 and TRBJ2-6; 10 bases agree with TRBD1. V lost 8 bases to trimming and J lost 0 bases; unmatched junction nucleotides: 10. Per the germline V gene, CDR1 is MDHEN and CDR2 is SYDVKM. CDR3 size: 18 residues. In nucleotides, the CDR3 is TGTGCCAGCGCTCGATTGACAGGGGGCGCCTCTGGGGCCAACGTCCTGACTTTC. It is translated as CASARLTGGASGANVLTF.

The rearrangement joins TRBV27 to TRBJ1-1; D gene unclear. Looked up from germline, CDR1 is MNHEY and CDR2 is SMNVEV (reference sequence). This CDR3 contains 15 residues. The ends were cut back, 5 bases at V and 1 base at J, with 14 bases in the middle. The CDR3 DNA follows: TGTGCCAGCAGTGCCCTCGGGAGACCGAACACTGAAGCTTTCTTT. It is translated as CASSALGRPNTEAFF.

The CDR3 region is CATSRGQGGADTQYF. In DNA, the CDR3 is TGTGCCACCAGCCGGGGACAGGGAGGTGCAGATACGCAGTATTTT. V usage is TRBV15 and J usage is TRBJ2-3; 9 nucleotides line up with TRBD1. Germline-derived CDR1 and CDR2 are LNHNV and YYDKDF (reference sequence). The CDR3 covers 15 residues. V was pared by 5 bases and J by 4 bases, with 7 bases of the junction left unmatched. Supplemented by reference TRBV15 and TRBJ2-3, the full variable domain reads DAMVIQNPRYQVTQFGKPVTLSCSQTLNHNVMYWYQQKSSQAPKLLFHYYDKDFNNEADTPDNFQSRRPNTSFCFLDIRSPGLGDTAMYLCATSRGQGGADTQYFGPGTRLTVL.

The chain couples TRBV7-9 to TRBJ2-1, with TRBD1 matching over 7 bases. The CDR3 is 19 residues long. Germline assignment: CDR1 SEHNR and CDR2 FQNEAQ (reference sequence). V lost 10 bases to trimming and J lost 0 bases; unmatched junction nucleotides: 21. The CDR3 is CATQLSDRWDLSSYNEQFF. The CDR3 coding sequence is TGTGCCACCCAGCTTTCGGACAGGTGGGACCTCAGCTCCTACAATGAGCAGTTCTTC.

This chain connects TRBV7-9 to TRBJ1-2; tentative D call: TRBD1 (6 bases). The CDR3 has 14 residues. CDR1 SEHNR and CDR2 FQNEAQ come from the germline V gene (reference sequence). Trimming took off 1 base at V and 3 bases at J, with 9 bases between the two ends. The CDR3 DNA is TGTGCCAGCAGCTTAGAACAGGGCTACTATGGCTACACCTTC. Its protein is CASSLEQGYYGYTF.

The chain couples TRBV6-1 to TRBJ2-7; perhaps D is TRBD1 or TRBD2 (5 bases each). Trimming removed 5 bases from V and 6 bases from J, with 14 bases in between. Germline loops: CDR1 MNHNS, CDR2 SASEGT. The CDR3 length is 13 residues. Written as DNA, the CDR3 is TGTGCCAGCAGTCCCGAGGGGTGGGGCGAGCAGTACTTC. Its protein is CASSPEGWGEQYF.

The rearrangement uses TRBV6-1 and TRBJ1-2; perhaps TRBD1 as D (5 bases). The CDR3 is 13 residues long. CDR1 and CDR2 (germline): MNHNS, SASEGT. Trimming took off 2 bases at V and 5 bases at J, with 9 bases between the two ends. The CDR3 DNA sequence: TGTGCCAGCAGTGAAATCAGGGATTATGGCTACACCTTC. Translating gives CASSEIRDYGYTF.

This clonotype was found a few times. The chain employs TRBV18 and TRBJ1-5; 8 bases fit TRBD1. Germline values: CDR1 KGHSH, CDR2 LQKENI. The CDR3 extends over 14 amino acids. The J segment lost 7 bases and the V segment lost 10 bases, leaving 12 bases of the junction unmatched. The DNA of the CDR3 is TGTGCCACCACGGACAGGGTGGGGGAGCAGCCCCAGCATTTT. This codes for CATTDRVGEQPQHF.

V gene TRBV11-2 combines with J gene TRBJ1-6; TRBD1 aligns across 7 bases. This CDR3 has 16 residues. CDR1 is SGHAT, CDR2 FQNNGV, per germline. J lost 6 bases, V lost 2 bases, and 7 bases had no gene match. This CDR3 is CASSLSAGQINSPLHF. The DNA of the CDR3 is TGTGCCAGCAGCTTAAGTGCGGGACAGATTAATTCACCCCTCCACTTT.

V and J are TRBV6-2 or TRBV6-3 and TRBJ1-1; D may be TRBD1 (6 bases). This CDR3 region has 18 residues. V was clipped by 2 bases and J by 1 base, with 20 bases between them. The germline CDR1 and CDR2 sequences are MNHEY and SVGEGT. As DNA, the CDR3 is TGTGCCAGCAGTTACCCCGAACAGGGAGATACCCAGAACACTGAAGCTTTCTTT. Its protein product is CASSYPEQGDTQNTEAFF.

This clonotype turned up a few times. The J gene is TRBJ2-5, the V gene TRBV7-3; perhaps TRBD1 as D (5 bases). The V end was cut by 2 bases, the J end by 4 bases, with 14 bases between. The CDR3 has 15 amino acids. Per germline, CDR1 SGHTA and CDR2 FQGTGA. CDR3 bases: TGTGCCAGCAGCTTACTAGGGGATCGCGCAGAGACCCAGTACTTC. As protein: CASSLLGDRAETQYF. Together with reference TRBV7-3 and TRBJ2-5, the CDR3 gives the full variable domain: GAGVSQTPSNKVTEKGKYVELRCDPISGHTALYWYRQSLGQGPEFLIYFQGTGAADDSGLPNDRFFAVRPEGSVSTLKIQRTERGDSAVYLCASSLLGDRAETQYFGPGTRLLVL.

This clonotype was seen only a few times. The chain employs TRBV15 and TRBJ1-2, with 8 bases that match TRBD1. Trimming removed 0 bases from V and 0 bases from J; junction bases left unmatched: 0. The CDR3 covers 15 residues. Germline V gene lookup returns CDR1 LNHNV and CDR2 YYDKDF (reference sequence). The CDR3 sequence is CATSRETGANYGYTF. DNA of the CDR3: TGTGCCACCAGCAGAGAGACAGGGGCTAACTATGGCTACACCTTC. Complete variable domain (other parts from reference TRBV15 and TRBJ1-2): DAMVIQNPRYQVTQFGKPVTLSCSQTLNHNVMYWYQQKSSQAPKLLFHYYDKDFNNEADTPDNFQSRRPNTSFCFLDIRSPGLGDTAMYLCATSRETGANYGYTFGSGTRLTVV.

V gene TRBV10-1 combines with J gene TRBJ1-1; unclear D gene. The V end was cut by 2 bases, the J end by 1 base, with 11 bases between. Germline loops: CDR1 WNHNN, CDR2 SYGVQD (reference sequence). This CDR3 contains 15 residues. The CDR3 nucleotides are TGCGCCAGCAGTGAGCAGCTGGGGAGGAACACTGAAGCTTTCTTT. This encodes CASSEQLGRNTEAFF.

This clonotype was seen a handful of times. The chain joins TRBV4-3 to TRBJ1-1, with 7 bases that match TRBD1. Trimming cost V 0 bases and J 4 bases; bases outside gene matches: 2. In germline, CDR1 is LGHNA, CDR2 YSLEER. The CDR3 spans 14 residues. CDR3 DNA: TGCGCCAGCAGCCAAGACAGGGGGATCACTGAAGCTTTCTTT. This encodes CASSQDRGITEAFF.

The V gene is TRBV20-1, the J gene TRBJ2-1, with D possibly matching TRBD2 (6 bases). The CDR3 extends over 15 amino acids. Germline CDR1 DFQATT, CDR2 SNEGSKA (reference sequence). Trimming left V 3 bases short and J 3 bases short, with 15 bases between. The CDR3 DNA sequence: TGCAGTGCTAGTGCCCGGGACTCCTTCTACAATGAGCAGTTCTTC. It yields the protein CSASARDSFYNEQFF.

This sequence joins TRBV6-1 and TRBJ2-7; 7 positions match TRBD2. CDR1 is MNHNS, CDR2 SASEGT, per germline. V was clipped by 6 bases and J by 3 bases; unmatched bases: 5. The CDR3 length is 13 residues. The CDR3 coding sequence is TGTGCCAGCAGGGCTAGCGGAAGCTACGAGCAGTACTTC. Protein product: CASRASGSYEQYF.

This clonotype was found a few times. The chain is built from TRBV5-6 and TRBJ1-2, with 12 bases identical to TRBD1. This CDR3 is 16 amino acids long. Germline assignment: CDR1 SGHDT and CDR2 YYEEEE. J gave up 4 bases and V 3 bases, and 7 bases lay outside the gene matches. The CDR3 sequence is CASSWPGQGASYGYTF. Written as DNA, the CDR3 is TGTGCCAGCAGCTGGCCGGGACAGGGGGCCAGCTATGGCTACACCTTC.

The CDR3 DNA is TGTGCCAGCAGCACCCGTCCCGGGACAGGGAACGGCACTGAAGCTTTCTTT. Translated, it gives CASSTRPGTGNGTEAFF. The chain uses TRBV11-3 and TRBJ1-1; 9 nucleotides agree with TRBD1. The junction had 14 bases not matched to a gene; V was cut back by 5 bases and J by 4 bases. The CDR3 consists of 17 residues. Germline-derived CDR1 and CDR2 are SGHNT and YENEEA.

The chain couples TRBV19 to TRBJ1-5; D is possibly TRBD1 (6 bases). Trimming took off 3 bases at V and 4 bases at J, with 13 bases between the two ends. The CDR3 covers 15 residues. The germline V gene has CDR1 LNHDA and CDR2 SQIVND (reference sequence). CDR3 amino acids: CASSIRPGANQPQHF. CDR3 coding DNA: TGTGCCAGTAGTATCCGTCCGGGGGCTAATCAGCCCCAGCATTTT.

In this sample, this clonotype turned up a few times. The rearrangement joins TRBV20-1 to TRBJ2-7; 12 bases are a match to TRBD2. V dropped 0 bases and J dropped 5; count of bases not matched to a gene: 5. This CDR3 region has 15 residues. Germline V gene sequence: CDR1 DFQATT, CDR2 SNEGSKA (reference sequence). The CDR3 region has the DNA TGCAGTGCTAGAGATCCGACTAGCGGGAGAGACGAGCAGTACTTC. Its translation: CSARDPTSGRDEQYF.

V and J are TRBV6-1 and TRBJ2-5; D remains unclear. Germline CDR1 and CDR2: MNHNS and SASEGT. V dropped 10 bases and J dropped 5 bases, with 14 bases sitting between them. The CDR3 extends over 12 amino acids. As DNA, the CDR3 is TGTGCCACCGCCCGAGGCAGGGAGACCCAGTACTTC. Protein product: CATARGRETQYF.

This chain joins TRBV20-1 and TRBJ2-1; 12 nucleotides line up with TRBD2. Trimming at V came to 5 bases and at J to 0 bases, leaving 11 bases not matched to a gene. The CDR3 is 18 residues long. From germline, CDR1 is DFQATT and CDR2 SNEGSKA (reference sequence). In nucleotides, the CDR3 is TGCAGTGCTGGAGCTAGCGGGAGGGCCGCGGGCTCCTACAATGAGCAGTTCTTC. Translated: CSAGASGRAAGSYNEQFF.

This clonotype occurred a few times. The chain combines TRBV20-1 with TRBJ2-7, with 13 bases fitting TRBD2. The J segment lost 2 bases and the V segment lost 3 bases, leaving 7 bases of the junction unmatched. Germline CDR1 DFQATT, CDR2 SNEGSKA (reference sequence). The CDR3 has 16 residues. The CDR3 region has the DNA TGCAGTGCTAGTTTGGGACTAGCGGGAAGAACCTACGAGCAGTACTTC. It encodes CSASLGLAGRTYEQYF.